The T cell receptor (beta chain) under discussion was sequenced for a study of T cells in Graves' hyperthyroidism and ophthalmopathy. Findings of the study overall: Most thyroid clonotypes with frequency above 0.001 were detected in blood.

Germline CDR1 is MNHEY and CDR2 is SMNVEV (reference sequence). The CDR3 has 13 residues. After removal of 7 bases from V and 3 bases from J, the junction contained 2 bases not matched to a gene. Each patient was aged 18 to 65 and had newly diagnosed hyperthyroidism of under 2 months' duration. Every diagnosis used clinical symptoms, serum thyroxine and TRAb, thyroid ultrasound and orbital computed tomography. This clonotype was picked up many times. Antigen unknown. Amplified TCR beta CDR3 regions came from RNA transcripts. With the HTBI primer set, the TCR CDR3 went through a first round of RT-PCR. MiXCR, run by TCRdb on the multiplex PCR reads, gives a single entry per CDR3 protein. This sample has 600,000 to 800,000 distinct CDR3 sequences, with roughly a third found just once.

Source material: blood. V is TRBV27 and J is TRBJ2-5, with 10 bases matching TRBD1. This sequence originates from a middle-aged woman with Graves' hyperthyroidism. CDR3 in amino acids: CASIGQGEETQYF. In DNA, the CDR3 is TGTGCCAGCATCGGACAGGGGGAAGAGACCCAGTACTTC.